This T cell receptor (beta chain) came from a study of T-cell reconstitution after alpha-beta-depleted transplantation in children. In regard to this clonotype: Its antigen is unknown.

Study results and limitations: Newly generated T cells supplied most T-cell counts and diversity one year post-transplant. Recipient T cells and thymic progenitors that survived were the source of the high TCRbeta diversity seen at day 60 in some patients.

Unique molecular identifiers were built into the TCRbeta library. TCRdb re-called the PCR reads with MiXCR, one entry per CDR3 protein. The sample lists about 830,000 distinct CDR3 sequences, 16% occurring once. CDR3 length: 17 amino acids. Germline assignment: CDR1 KGHDR and CDR2 SFDVKD. The J segment lost 6 bases and the V segment lost 3 bases, leaving 8 bases of the junction unmatched. The sample in question was PBMCs, mostly from graft donor cells, obtained 360 days after TCRalphabeta/CD19-depleted stem cell transplant. This chain joins TRBV24-1 and TRBJ1-6, with 9 bases lining up with TRBD1. The source of this sequence is a male patient aged 10 to 17 who had a stem cell transplant for acute lymphoblastic leukemia, so the T cells may come from the graft donor. The CDR3 reads CATSDHRDREANSPLHF. CDR3 bases: TGTGCCACCAGTGATCACCGGGACAGGGAGGCTAATTCACCCCTCCACTTT.